What follows is one TCR beta chain and its context. The record originates from a study of T cells in tuberculosis. Study overall: CD1B tetramers identified T cells specific for mycobacterial lipid GMM. A South African cohort included IGRA-negative adolescents, latently infected IGRA-positive adolescents and adults with active tuberculosis.

Measured with immunoSEQ multiplex PCR; TCRdb has only the in-frame clones, and not every one. The profile shows 30,000 to 35,000 clones, approximately 90% of them singletons. At study entry, adolescents had tuberculin skin tests and IGRA screening. The germline CDR1 and CDR2 sequences are SEHNR and FQNEAQ (reference sequence). V gave up 3 bases and J gave up 1 base, with 9 bases separating them. The CDR3 contains 14 residues. The TCR sequence derives from a donor aged 10 to 29 with latent tuberculosis or without tuberculosis infection. V usage is TRBV7-9 and J usage is TRBJ1-1; a weak D match, TRBD1 (6 bases). Sequencing was done on a sample of PBMCs. As DNA, the CDR3 is TGTGCCAGCAGCTTGGGACACCCGAACACTGAAGCTTTCTTT. As protein: CASSLGHPNTEAFF.